One sample yielded the 26 T cell receptor beta chains listed below, sequenced in a study of radiotherapy plus CTLA-4 blockade in lung cancer. Repertoires were generated with immunoSEQ multiplex PCR, while TCRdb's copy carries only in-frame clones and drops some. The sample consists of 40,000 to 45,000 clones, about two thirds of them appearing once. The sample consisted of peripheral blood, taken from a patient treated with radiotherapy plus ipilimumab. These receptors all come from a human donor with non-small cell lung cancer who had a partial response to radiotherapy plus ipilimumab.

The J gene is TRBJ1-1, the V gene TRBV29-1; 7 nucleotides line up with TRBD1. The CDR3 is 14 amino acids. V was clipped by 0 bases and J by 8 bases; unmatched bases: 9. CDR1 is SQVTM and CDR2 is ANQGSEA in the germline V gene. CDR3 residues: CSVEEQGPLWEAFF. CDR3 DNA sequence: TGCAGCGTTGAAGAACAGGGGCCGCTATGGGAAGCTTTCTTT.

The J gene is TRBJ1-1, the V gene TRBV19; D remains ambiguous. Trimming took off 5 bases at V and 1 base at J, with 14 bases between the two ends. The CDR3 has 15 residues. Per the germline V gene, CDR1 is LNHDA and CDR2 is SQIVND (reference sequence). The CDR3 loop is CASSPGEGWNTEAFF. As DNA, the CDR3 is TGTGCCAGTAGTCCCGGGGAAGGGTGGAACACTGAAGCTTTCTTT.

In its sample, this clone was seen once. V gene TRBV19 combines with J gene TRBJ2-1; 8 bases are a match to TRBD1. The CDR3 is 12 residues long. With V trimmed by 6 bases and J by 6 bases, 1 base remained unmatched. The V gene's germline CDR1 is LNHDA and CDR2 SQIVND (reference sequence). CDR3 nucleotides: TGTGCCAGTAGGCAGGGGGCCAATGAGCAGTTCTTC. Encoded protein: CASRQGANEQFF.

This clone was counted a single time. V gene TRBV6-1 combines with J gene TRBJ2-3, with 7 positions matching TRBD2. V lost 3 bases and J lost 6; bases outside the gene matches: 6. The CDR3 loop spans 14 amino acids. Germline V gives CDR1 MNHNS, CDR2 SASEGT. The CDR3 sequence: CASSEVWGGDTQYF. The CDR3 bases are TGTGCCAGCAGTGAGGTTTGGGGGGGGGATACGCAGTATTTT.

Only a few counts were recorded for this clone. The chain carries TRBV16 and TRBJ1-2; D gene uncertain. Trimming took 0 bases from V and 0 from J, leaving 11 bases between them. The CDR3 sequence is 16 residues long. CDR1 is KGHSY and CDR2 is FQNENV in the germline V gene. DNA for the CDR3: TGTGCCAGCAGCCAATCCCTGAGAATCACTAACTATGGCTACACCTTC. Translated: CASSQSLRITNYGYTF.

The sample holds one count of this clone. The chain links TRBV6-6 to TRBJ1-2, with 7 nucleotides matching TRBD1. CDR1 and CDR2 from the germline V gene are MNHNY and SVGAGI (reference sequence). This CDR3 has 15 residues. V gave up 2 bases and J gave up 4 bases; unmatched junction bases: 7. The CDR3 DNA reads as TGTGCCAGCAGTTACCAGTCCCGGGACAGCTATGGCTACACCTTC. Amino acids: CASSYQSRDSYGYTF.

This rearrangement joins TRBV27 to TRBJ2-7; 7 bases are shared with TRBD1. This CDR3 region has 13 residues. The germline V gene encodes CDR1 MNHEY and CDR2 SMNVEV (reference sequence). The trim removed 2 bases at V and 7 bases at J, leaving 5 bases unmatched. CDR3 sequence: CASSLPGTVEQYF. The CDR3 nucleotides are TGTGCCAGCAGTTTACCCGGGACAGTTGAGCAGTACTTC.

This rearrangement joins TRBV10-3 to TRBJ2-5, with 8 nucleotides matching TRBD1. V trimming: 3 bases; J trimming: 2 bases; junction bases outside the gene matches: 5. Germline values: CDR1 ENHRY, CDR2 SYGVKD. The CDR3 has 15 amino acids. CDR3 in amino acids: CAISDGDRQQETQYF. The CDR3 DNA sequence: TGTGCCATCAGTGACGGGGACAGGCAGCAAGAGACCCAGTACTTC.

The rearrangement uses TRBV7-8 and TRBJ2-5, with TRBD2 matching 8 bases. The CDR3 contains 11 residues. Germline V CDR1 and CDR2: SGHVS, FQNEAQ. With V trimmed by 5 bases and J by 11 bases, 4 bases remained unmatched. The CDR3 reads CASSVGTSQYF. The CDR3 bases are TGTGCCAGCAGCGTCGGGACTAGTCAGTACTTC.

The genes are TRBV27 and TRBJ1-1, with 10 positions matching TRBD1. V shed 6 bases, J shed 4 bases, and the junction held 14 bases outside the gene matches. Germline V gene lookup returns CDR1 MNHEY and CDR2 SMNVEV (reference sequence). There are 17 residues in the CDR3. The DNA of the CDR3 is TGTGCCAGCAGGTACTCCGGACAGGGGGTGTCGTCCACTGAAGCTTTCTTT. Amino acid sequence: CASRYSGQGVSSTEAFF.

The V call is TRBV7-2, the J call TRBJ1-2, with 7 bases fitting TRBD1. This CDR3 contains 16 residues. With V trimmed by 4 bases and J by 6 bases, 14 bases remained unmatched. The germline CDR1 and CDR2 sequences are SGHTA and FQGNSA. The CDR3 here is CASSSLDDRVNDGYTF. Written as DNA, the CDR3 is TGTGCCAGCAGCTCCCTCGACGACAGGGTGAATGATGGCTACACCTTC.

This clone has only one observation. The chain is built from TRBV18 and TRBJ2-1; tentatively, D is TRBD1 (8 bases). The V gene's germline CDR1 is KGHSH and CDR2 LQKENI. The CDR3 runs to 15 residues. Trimming shortened V by 4 bases and J by 8 bases, and 18 bases separated the two germline ends. The CDR3 loop is CASSLGQGGRDEQFF. In nucleotides, the CDR3 is TGTGCCAGCTCACTAGGACAGGGAGGGCGGGATGAGCAGTTCTTC.

In its sample, this clone was seen many times. J is TRBJ2-1 and V is TRBV15; 8 positions agree with TRBD2. Germline lookup yields CDR1 LNHNV and CDR2 YYDKDF (reference sequence). The CDR3 covers 16 residues. The V gene end was trimmed by 0 bases and the J gene end by 6 bases; junction bases not matched to a gene: 7. CDR3 residues: CATSRDLGGRSNEQFF. The DNA of the CDR3 is TGTGCCACCAGCAGAGATCTGGGCGGGAGGAGCAATGAGCAGTTCTTC. Supplemented by reference TRBV15 and TRBJ2-1, the full variable domain reads DAMVIQNPRYQVTQFGKPVTLSCSQTLNHNVMYWYQQKSSQAPKLLFHYYDKDFNNEADTPDNFQSRRPNTSFCFLDIRSPGLGDTAMYLCATSRDLGGRSNEQFFGPGTRLTVL.

The chain is built from TRBV13 and TRBJ2-1; the match to TRBD2 covers 7 bases. The J segment lost 8 bases and the V segment lost 4 bases, leaving 8 bases of the junction unmatched. The CDR3 covers 14 residues. Germline V lookup: CDR1 PRHDT, CDR2 FYEKMQ (reference sequence). The CDR3, as DNA: TGTGCCAGCAGCTCGCTAGGGACTATCTATGAGCAGTTCTTC. It specifies CASSSLGTIYEQFF.

The chain uses TRBV11-3 and TRBJ2-2; TRBD1 matches at 8 bases. Trimming at V came to 4 bases and at J to 4 bases, leaving 8 bases not matched to a gene. The CDR3 length is 16 residues. CDR1 and CDR2 (germline): SGHNT, YENEEA. DNA for the CDR3: TGTGCCAGCAGCTCGCGTCTAGACAGGGGCACCGGGGAGCTGTTTTTT. Its translation is CASSSRLDRGTGELFF.

The chain recombines TRBV18 with TRBJ1-4; D gene uncertain. Germline lookup yields CDR1 KGHSH and CDR2 LQKENI. There are 14 residues in the CDR3. The V and J ends lost 3 bases and 5 bases respectively, with 10 bases between them. CDR3 protein: CASSPTPSNEKLFF. The CDR3 DNA is TGTGCCAGCTCACCGACACCATCGAATGAAAAACTGTTTTTT. The variable domain in full, completed from reference TRBV18 and TRBJ1-4, reads NAGVMQNPRHLVRRRGQEARLRCSPMKGHSHVYWYRQLPEEGLKFMVYLQKENIIDESGMPKERFSAEFPKEGPSILRIQQVVRGDSAAYFCASSPTPSNEKLFFGSGTQLSVL.

This clone was seen more than once but under ten times. The J gene is TRBJ2-1, the V gene TRBV19, with 7 bases aligning to TRBD2. Germline V CDR1 and CDR2: LNHDA, SQIVND (reference sequence). The CDR3 contains 16 residues. With 1 base clipped from V and 4 bases from J, the junction kept 7 bases outside the gene matches. The CDR3 loop is CASSIGAAGEYNEQFF. CDR3 in DNA: TGTGCCAGTAGTATAGGTGCGGCGGGGGAATACAATGAGCAGTTCTTC.

This clone appeared a few times. The CDR3 spells CASSPRTSGIVTGELFF. The DNA for the CDR3 is TGTGCCAGCAGCCCGCGGACTAGCGGGATAGTCACCGGGGAGCTGTTTTTT. This chain links TRBV13 with TRBJ2-2, with 12 bases matching TRBD2. Losses at the gene ends were 5 bases for V and 4 bases for J; bases not matched to a gene: 8. This CDR3 contains 17 residues. Germline assignment: CDR1 PRHDT and CDR2 FYEKMQ (reference sequence).

The gene calls are TRBV10-3 and TRBJ2-7, with TRBD2 as a possible D gene (5 bases). The CDR3 is made up of 13 amino acids. Trimming removed 3 bases at V and 0 bases at J, with 6 bases between. Germline loops: CDR1 ENHRY, CDR2 SYGVKD. CDR3 sequence: CAISDRGSYEQYF. The DNA of the CDR3 is TGTGCCATCAGTGACCGGGGCTCCTACGAGCAGTACTTC.

Within the sample, this clone is medium-sized. CDR3 nucleotide sequence: TGTGCCAGCAGTCCTCCCAGGGGGCCCCTCCACTTT. This encodes CASSPPRGPLHF. The J gene is TRBJ1-6, the V gene TRBV28; 7 bases map to TRBD1. Germline values: CDR1 MDHEN, CDR2 SYDVKM. The trim removed 5 bases at V and 13 bases at J, leaving 5 bases unmatched. The CDR3 is 12 amino acids.

J is TRBJ2-7 and V is TRBV5-1; a weak D match, TRBD1 (5 bases). The CDR3 has 15 amino acids. Germline values: CDR1 SGHRS, CDR2 YFSETQ. V dropped 0 bases and J dropped 5 bases, with 15 bases sitting between them. CDR3 coding DNA: TGCGCCAGCAGCTTGGCCCCAGGGATTAAGGACGAGCAGTACTTC. Translated, it gives CASSLAPGIKDEQYF.

Within the sample, this clone is medium-sized. The chain employs TRBV14 and TRBJ2-1, with 8 bases fitting TRBD2. CDR1 is SGHDN, CDR2 FVKESK, per germline. There are 15 residues in the CDR3. V shed 7 bases and J 7 bases; nucleotides not matched to a gene: 12. CDR3 nucleotide sequence: TGTGCCAGCACGCAGAGCAGCGGGAGTGGGAATGAGCAGTTCTTC. It encodes CASTQSSGSGNEQFF.

Points on this clone: One end of the junction does not line up with germline, which may come from a read error. V is TRBV7-7 and J is TRBJ2-3; 8 bases line up with TRBD2. CDR3 length: 14 residues. Germline V lookup: CDR1 SSHAT, CDR2 FNYEAQ (reference sequence). CDR3 sequence: CASSLAGLEDTQYF. CDR3 bases: TGTGCTAGCAGCTTAGCGGGACTCGAGGATACGCAGTATTTT. Using reference TRBV7-7 and TRBJ2-3 for the parts outside the CDR3, the full variable domain is GAGVSQSPRYKVTKRGQDVTLRCDPISSHATLYWYQQALGQGPEFLTYFNYEAQPDKSGLPSDRFSAERPEGSISTLTIQRTEQRDSAMYRCASSLAGLEDTQYFGPGTRLTVL.

This CDR3 reads CASSLISSGRGEQYF. In nucleotides, the CDR3 is TGTGCCAGCAGCTTGATCTCTAGCGGGAGGGGCGAGCAGTACTTC. The V gene is TRBV5-4, the J gene TRBJ2-7, with TRBD2 matching over 12 bases. Looked up from germline, CDR1 is SGHNT and CDR2 is YYREEE (reference sequence). The CDR3 extends over 15 amino acids. Trimming cost V 1 base and J 6 bases; bases outside gene matches: 5.

This clone came up a few times. The chain links TRBV5-6 to TRBJ1-1; D possibly corresponds to TRBD1 (5 bases). The CDR3 covers 14 residues. CDR1 and CDR2 from the germline V gene are SGHDT and YYEEEE. Trimming removed 4 bases at V and 9 bases at J, with 19 bases between. CDR3 DNA sequence: TGTGCCAGCAGCATGGACAACAGACGAGAACAAGCTTTCTTT. Protein sequence: CASSMDNRREQAFF.

The chain couples TRBV30 to TRBJ1-2, with 8 positions matching TRBD1. Germline lookup yields CDR1 GTSNPN and CDR2 SVGIG (reference sequence). Trimming at V came to 2 bases and at J to 1 base, leaving 6 bases not matched to a gene. CDR3 size: 15 residues. The CDR3 bases are TGTGCCTGGAGTAACTACGGACAGGGTAACTATGGCTACACCTTC. Encoded protein: CAWSNYGQGNYGYTF.